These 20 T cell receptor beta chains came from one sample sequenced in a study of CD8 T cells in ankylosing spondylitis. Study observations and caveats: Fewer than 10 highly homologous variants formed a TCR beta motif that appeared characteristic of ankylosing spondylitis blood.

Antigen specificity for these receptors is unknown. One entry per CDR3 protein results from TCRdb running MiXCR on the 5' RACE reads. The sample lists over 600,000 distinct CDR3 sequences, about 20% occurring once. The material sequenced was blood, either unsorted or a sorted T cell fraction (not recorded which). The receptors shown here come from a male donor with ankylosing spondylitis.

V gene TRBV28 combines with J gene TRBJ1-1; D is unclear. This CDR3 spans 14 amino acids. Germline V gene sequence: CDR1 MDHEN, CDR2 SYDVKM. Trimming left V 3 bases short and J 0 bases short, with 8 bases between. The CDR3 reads CASSLITMNTEAFF. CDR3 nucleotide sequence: TGTGCCAGCAGTTTGATCACAATGAACACTGAAGCTTTCTTT. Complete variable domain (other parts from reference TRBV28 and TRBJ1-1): DVKVTQSSRYLVKRTGEKVFLECVQDMDHENMFWYRQDPGLGLRLIYFSYDVKMKEKGDIPEGYSVSREKKERFSLILESASTNQTSMYLCASSLITMNTEAFFGQGTRLTVV.

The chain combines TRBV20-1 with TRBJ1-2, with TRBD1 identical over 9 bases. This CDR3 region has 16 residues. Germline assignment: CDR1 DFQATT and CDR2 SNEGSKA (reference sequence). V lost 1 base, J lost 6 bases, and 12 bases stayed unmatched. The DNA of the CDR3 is TGCAGTGCTAGAGGGGGACAGGGACAGATATCGGATGGCTACACCTTC. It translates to CSARGGQGQISDGYTF.

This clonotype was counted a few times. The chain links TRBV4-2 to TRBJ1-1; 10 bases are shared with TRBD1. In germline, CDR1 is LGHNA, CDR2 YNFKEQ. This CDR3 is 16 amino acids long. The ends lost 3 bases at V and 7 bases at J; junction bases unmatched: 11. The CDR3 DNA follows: TGTGCCAGCAGCCAGGCACCGGGACAGGGGCCCCTTGAAGCTTTCTTT. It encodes CASSQAPGQGPLEAFF.

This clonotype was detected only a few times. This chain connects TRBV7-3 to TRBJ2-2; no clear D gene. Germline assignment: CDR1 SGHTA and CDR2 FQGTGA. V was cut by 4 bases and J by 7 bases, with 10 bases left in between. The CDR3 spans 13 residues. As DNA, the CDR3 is TGTGCCAGCAGCTCAGGACCCGGCGGGGAGCTGTTTTTT. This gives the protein CASSSGPGGELFF.

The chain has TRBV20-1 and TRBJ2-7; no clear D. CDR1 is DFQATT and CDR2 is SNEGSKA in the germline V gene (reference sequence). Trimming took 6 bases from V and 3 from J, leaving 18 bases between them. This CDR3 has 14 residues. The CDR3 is CSAEIWSKSYEQYF. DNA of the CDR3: TGCAGTGCCGAGATATGGTCGAAAAGCTACGAGCAGTACTTC.

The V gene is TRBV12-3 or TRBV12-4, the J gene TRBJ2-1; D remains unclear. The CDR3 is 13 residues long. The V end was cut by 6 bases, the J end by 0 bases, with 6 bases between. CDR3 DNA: TGTGCCAGCAGCAGCAACTCCTACAATGAGCAGTTCTTC. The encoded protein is CASSSNSYNEQFF.

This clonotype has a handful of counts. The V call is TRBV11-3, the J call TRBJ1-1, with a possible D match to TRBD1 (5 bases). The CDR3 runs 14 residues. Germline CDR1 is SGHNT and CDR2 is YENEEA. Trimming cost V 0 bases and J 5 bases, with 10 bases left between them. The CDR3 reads CASSLDGRTTEAFF. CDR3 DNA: TGTGCCAGCAGCTTAGATGGGAGGACAACTGAAGCTTTCTTT.

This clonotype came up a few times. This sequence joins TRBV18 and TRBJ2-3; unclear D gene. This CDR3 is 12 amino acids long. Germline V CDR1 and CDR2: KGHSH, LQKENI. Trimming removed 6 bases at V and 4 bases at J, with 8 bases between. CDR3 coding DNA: TGTGCCAGCTCTCCGGCCTCAGATACGCAGTATTTT. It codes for CASSPASDTQYF.

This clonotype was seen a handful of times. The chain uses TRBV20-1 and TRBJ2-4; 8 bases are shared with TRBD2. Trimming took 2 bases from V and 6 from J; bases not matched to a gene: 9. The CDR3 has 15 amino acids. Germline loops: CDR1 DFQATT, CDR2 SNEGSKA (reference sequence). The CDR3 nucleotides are TGCAGTGCTAGACACCGTAGCGGGAACATAAACATTCAGTACTTC. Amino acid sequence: CSARHRSGNINIQYF.

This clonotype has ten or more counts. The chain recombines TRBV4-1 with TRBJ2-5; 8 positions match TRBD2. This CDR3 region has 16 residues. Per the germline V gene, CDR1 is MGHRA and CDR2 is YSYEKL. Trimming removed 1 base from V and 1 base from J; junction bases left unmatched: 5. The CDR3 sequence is CASSQGIRGGQETQYF. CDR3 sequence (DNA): TGCGCCAGCAGCCAAGGAATACGGGGGGGCCAAGAGACCCAGTACTTC.

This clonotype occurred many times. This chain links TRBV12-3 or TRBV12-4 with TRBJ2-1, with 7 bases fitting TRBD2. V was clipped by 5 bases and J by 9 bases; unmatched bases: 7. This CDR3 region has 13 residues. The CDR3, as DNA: TGTGCCAGCAGTACCACGGGGAGGGGTGAGCAGTTCTTC. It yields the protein CASSTTGRGEQFF.

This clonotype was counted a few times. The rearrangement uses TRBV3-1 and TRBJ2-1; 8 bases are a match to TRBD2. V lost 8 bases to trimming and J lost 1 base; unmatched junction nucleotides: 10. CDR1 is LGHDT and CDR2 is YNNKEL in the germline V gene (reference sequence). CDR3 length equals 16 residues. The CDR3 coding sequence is TGTGCCAGCGGCAAACATAGCGGGGCTTCCTACAATGAGCAGTTCTTC. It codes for CASGKHSGASYNEQFF.

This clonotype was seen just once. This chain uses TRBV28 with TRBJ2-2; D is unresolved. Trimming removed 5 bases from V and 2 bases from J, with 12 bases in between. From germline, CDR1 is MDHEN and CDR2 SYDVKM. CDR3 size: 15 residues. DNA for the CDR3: TGTGCCAGCAGTCCCCTGACGGTAAACACCGGGGAGCTGTTTTTT. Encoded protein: CASSPLTVNTGELFF.

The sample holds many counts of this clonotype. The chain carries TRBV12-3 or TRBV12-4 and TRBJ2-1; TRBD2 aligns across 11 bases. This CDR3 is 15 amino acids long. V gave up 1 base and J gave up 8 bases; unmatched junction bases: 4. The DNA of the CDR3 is TGTGCCAGCAGTTTAGGTCTAGCGGGAGGTTATGAGCAGTTCTTC. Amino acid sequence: CASSLGLAGGYEQFF.

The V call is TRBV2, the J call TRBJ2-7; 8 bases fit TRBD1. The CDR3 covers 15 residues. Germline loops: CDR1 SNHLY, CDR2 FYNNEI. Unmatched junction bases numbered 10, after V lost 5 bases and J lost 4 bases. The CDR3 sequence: CASSSGQGEGYEQYF. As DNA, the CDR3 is TGTGCCAGCAGTAGCGGACAGGGCGAGGGATACGAGCAGTACTTC.

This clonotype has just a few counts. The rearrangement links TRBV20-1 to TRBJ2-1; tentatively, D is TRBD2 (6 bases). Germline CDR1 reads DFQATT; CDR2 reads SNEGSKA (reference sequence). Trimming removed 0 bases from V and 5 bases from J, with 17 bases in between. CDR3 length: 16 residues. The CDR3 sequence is CSARDWGTGGDNEQFF. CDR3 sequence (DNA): TGCAGTGCTAGAGATTGGGGAACCGGGGGAGACAATGAGCAGTTCTTC.

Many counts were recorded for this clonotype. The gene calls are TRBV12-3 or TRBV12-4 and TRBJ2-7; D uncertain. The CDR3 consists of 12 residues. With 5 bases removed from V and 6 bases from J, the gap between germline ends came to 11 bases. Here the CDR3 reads CASSAPEVEQYF. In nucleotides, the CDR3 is TGTGCCAGCAGTGCCCCTGAGGTCGAGCAGTACTTC.

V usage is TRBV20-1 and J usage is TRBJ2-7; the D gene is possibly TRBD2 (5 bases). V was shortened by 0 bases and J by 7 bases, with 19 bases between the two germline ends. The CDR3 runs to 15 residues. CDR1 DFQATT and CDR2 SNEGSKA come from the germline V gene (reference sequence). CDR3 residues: CSARDPGRTSGEQYF. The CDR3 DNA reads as TGCAGTGCTAGAGATCCGGGAAGGACGTCGGGGGAGCAGTACTTC.

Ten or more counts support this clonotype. CDR3 sequence: CSARVGARMNTEAFF. As DNA, the CDR3 is TGCAGTGCTAGAGTTGGGGCCCGGATGAACACTGAAGCTTTCTTT. This rearrangement joins TRBV20-1 to TRBJ1-1, with TRBD1 as a possible D gene (5 bases). This CDR3 region has 15 residues. Germline lookup yields CDR1 DFQATT and CDR2 SNEGSKA (reference sequence). The ends were cut back, 1 base at V and 0 bases at J, with 12 bases in the middle.

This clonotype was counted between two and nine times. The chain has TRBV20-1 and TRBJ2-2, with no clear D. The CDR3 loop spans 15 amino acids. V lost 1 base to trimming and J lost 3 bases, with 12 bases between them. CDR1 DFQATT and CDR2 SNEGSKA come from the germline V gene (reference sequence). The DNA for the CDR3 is TGCAGTGCTAGAGTTCGGAATCTGGACACCGGGGAGCTGTTTTTT. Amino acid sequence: CSARVRNLDTGELFF.